The 3 T cell receptor beta chains reported below all come from one sample, sequenced in a study of beta chain features in type 1 diabetes. Study outcomes and limitations: Shorter TCRB CDR3s, moderately but significantly so, marked every one of the four CD4+ subsets in Type 1 diabetes patients.

The antigens these receptors bind are not known. Isolated RNA was reverse transcribed in full, so expressed TCRB transcripts were sequenced. TCRdb's table, derived via immunoSEQ multiplex PCR, lists solely in-frame clones and lacks some. In the table there are roughly 230,000 clones, around 9.9% of which are singletons. Input material: naive CD4+ T cells from blood. These receptors came from a man younger than 45 with type 1 diabetes.

This sequence joins TRBV5-1 and TRBJ1-5; D ambiguous. V gave up 8 bases and J gave up 1 base, with 25 bases separating them. There are 18 residues in the CDR3. Per the germline V gene, CDR1 is SGHRS and CDR2 is YFSETQ. As DNA, the CDR3 is TGCGCCAGAGATAATGGGAAGGGAGGAGGTATGAGCAATCAGCCCCAGCATTTT. Residues: CARDNGKGGGMSNQPQHF.

A few counts support this clone. V is TRBV19 and J is TRBJ2-7, with D perhaps TRBD1 (6 bases). Germline CDR1 is LNHDA and CDR2 is SQIVND (reference sequence). The CDR3 is 14 amino acids. The germline V and J ends were trimmed by 5 bases and 6 bases, with 17 bases remaining between them. In nucleotides, the CDR3 is TGTGCCAGTAGTGGACGGACAGAAGCCCTCGAGCAGTACTTC. Translating it yields CASSGRTEALEQYF.

This clone was picked up a small number of times. The rearrangement uses TRBV7-9 and TRBJ2-7; a possible D gene is TRBD2 (5 bases). Trimming shortened V by 3 bases and J by 2 bases, and 8 bases separated the two germline ends. This CDR3 region has 13 residues. The germline CDR1 and CDR2 sequences are SEHNR and FQNEAQ (reference sequence). CDR3: CASSFGRPYEQYF. CDR3 coding DNA: TGTGCCAGCAGCTTTGGGAGACCCTACGAGCAGTACTTC. Together with reference TRBV7-9 and TRBJ2-7, the CDR3 gives the full variable domain: DTGVSQNPRHKITKRGQNVTFRCDPISEHNRLYWYRQTLGQGPEFLTYFQNEAQLEKSRLLSDRFSAERPKGSFSTLEIQRTEQGDSAMYLCASSFGRPYEQYFGPGTRLTVT.